The 10 T cell receptor beta chains given below trace back to one sample, sequenced in a study of PD-L1 blockade in urothelial cancer. Sample time point: pretreatment peripheral blood. The repertoire was sequenced with immunoSEQ multiplex PCR; TCRdb's copy has only in-frame clones and lacks some. The repertoire includes around 100,000 clones, about nine tenths of them detected once, and approximately 2% sits in the top ten. Sequencing used PBMCs, obtained around atezolizumab (anti-PD-L1) treatment. The receptors stem from a man aged 55 to 70 with urothelial cancer.

This clone appeared a few times. This chain connects TRBV5-1 to TRBJ1-2; 10 nucleotides match TRBD1. Unmatched junction bases numbered 6, after V lost 0 bases and J lost 7 bases. The germline V gene has CDR1 SGHRS and CDR2 YFSETQ. The CDR3 length is 15 residues. CDR3 in DNA: TGCGCCAGCAGCTTGGCCCCCGACAGGGGGCTTGGCTACACCTTC. It translates to CASSLAPDRGLGYTF.

The J gene is TRBJ1-2, the V gene TRBV28; D is possibly TRBD1 (6 bases). Trimming pared 5 bases from V and 4 bases from J, leaving 11 bases between. This CDR3 is 13 amino acids long. The germline gives CDR1 MDHEN, CDR2 SYDVKM. The CDR3 spells CASSVTGIYGYTF. CDR3 bases: TGTGCCAGCAGTGTCACAGGGATCTATGGCTACACCTTC.

This clone has only one observation. The genes are TRBV9 and TRBJ2-2; 7 nucleotides align to TRBD1. The J segment lost 5 bases and the V segment lost 0 bases, leaving 7 bases of the junction unmatched. Germline CDR1 SGDLS, CDR2 YYNGEE. The CDR3 is 16 residues long. The CDR3 spells CASSVGRDSWTGELFF. The CDR3 nucleotides are TGTGCCAGCAGCGTAGGACGGGACAGTTGGACCGGGGAGCTGTTTTTT.

The chain couples TRBV11-3 to TRBJ1-1; D is undetermined. Per the germline V gene, CDR1 is SGHNT and CDR2 is YENEEA. The CDR3 length is 13 residues. Trimming cost V 3 bases and J 1 base, with 6 bases left between them. This chain's CDR3 is CASSFGANTEAFF. The CDR3 region has the DNA TGTGCCAGCAGCTTCGGAGCGAACACTGAAGCTTTCTTT. Using reference TRBV11-3 and TRBJ1-1 for the parts outside the CDR3, the full variable domain is EAGVVQSPRYKIIEKKQPVAFWCNPISGHNTLYWYLQNLGQGPELLIRYENEEAVDDSQLPKDRFSAERLKGVDSTLKIQPAELGDSAVYLCASSFGANTEAFFGQGTRLTVV.

This rearrangement joins TRBV7-3 to TRBJ2-5; 7 bases are shared with TRBD1. V shed 5 bases, J shed 0 bases, and the junction held 6 bases outside the gene matches. The CDR3 runs 15 residues. CDR1 SGHTA and CDR2 FQGTGA come from the germline V gene. CDR3 region: CASSREGQNQETQYF. DNA for the CDR3: TGTGCCAGCAGCCGAGAGGGACAGAACCAAGAGACCCAGTACTTC.

J is TRBJ2-7 and V is TRBV6-1; tentative D call: TRBD2 (6 bases). Germline assignment: CDR1 MNHNS and CDR2 SASEGT. V lost 4 bases, J lost 3 bases, and 13 bases lay in between. The CDR3 is made up of 14 amino acids. CDR3 nucleotides: TGTGCCAGCAGTGCGGCTAGGGACTTCTACGAGCAGTACTTC. Translation: CASSAARDFYEQYF.

This rearrangement joins TRBV10-2 to TRBJ1-6; D is unclear. Trimming removed 5 bases at V and 3 bases at J, with 14 bases between. The CDR3 spans 16 residues. Germline V lookup: CDR1 WSHSY, CDR2 SAAADI. The CDR3 region has the DNA TGCGCCAGCAGTCGGACCCGGGCGGGCTATAATTCACCCCTCCACTTT. Amino acids: CASSRTRAGYNSPLHF.

The gene calls are TRBV5-1 and TRBJ2-5, with 11 bases fitting TRBD2. V gave up 3 bases and J gave up 0 bases; unmatched junction bases: 1. This CDR3 region has 15 residues. Per the germline V gene, CDR1 is SGHRS and CDR2 is YFSETQ. CDR3 nucleotides: TGCGCCAGCAGCTCGGGACTAGCGGACCAAGAGACCCAGTACTTC. It specifies CASSSGLADQETQYF. Filled out from reference TRBV5-1 and TRBJ2-5, the complete variable domain reads KAGVTQTPRYLIKTRGQQVTLSCSPISGHRSVSWYQQTPGQGLQFLFEYFSETQRNKGNFPGRFSGRQFSNSRSEMNVSTLELGDSALYLCASSSGLADQETQYFGPGTRLLVL.

The rearrangement links TRBV28 to TRBJ2-7, with D uncertain. The CDR3 sequence is 12 residues long. Germline-derived CDR1 and CDR2 are MDHEN and SYDVKM. V dropped 5 bases and J dropped 2 bases, with 7 bases sitting between them. This CDR3 is CASSLLTYEQYF. CDR3 DNA sequence: TGTGCCAGCAGTCTACTCACCTACGAGCAGTACTTC.

This chain links TRBV5-1 with TRBJ2-2, with TRBD2 matching 13 bases. The trim removed 5 bases at V and 1 base at J, leaving 8 bases unmatched. The germline CDR1 and CDR2 sequences are SGHRS and YFSETQ. The CDR3 loop spans 18 amino acids. CDR3 residues: CASSGGLAGFMNTGELFF. In DNA form, the CDR3 reads TGCGCCAGCAGTGGGGGACTAGCGGGATTTATGAACACCGGGGAGCTGTTTTTT.